One sample yielded the 25 T cell receptor beta chains listed below, sequenced in a study of cytomegalovirus exposure and HLA in healthy donors (dated by TCRdb to 2016 to 2017). Library creation used the immunoSEQ multiplex PCR assay. The multiplex PCR relied on a mix of 60 forward primers for TCR Vbeta segments and 13 reverse primers for TCR Jbeta segments. Sourced from immuneACCESS, this table was stored by TCRdb with only in-frame sequences that have V and J called. A share of the clones is absent; for the studies checked, an unresolved V gene accounts for under half, and the remainder has no known explanation. This sample comprises roughly 150,000 clones, over 60% of them detected only once. The top ten hold about 3% of the sample. The specimen sequenced was PBMCs. These receptors were obtained from a woman in her 30s in good health and CMV-seropositive.

The CDR3 DNA sequence: TGTGCCAGCAGCTTACTAGATACGCAGTATTTT. Translating gives CASSLLDTQYF. V gene TRBV7-9 combines with J gene TRBJ2-3, with D unresolved. CDR1 is SEHNR and CDR2 is FQNEAQ in the germline V gene (reference sequence). V lost 2 bases, J lost 5 bases, and 2 bases lay in between. The CDR3 contains 11 residues.

V is TRBV19 and J is TRBJ1-2; D remains ambiguous. V lost 3 bases to trimming and J lost 8 bases, with 13 bases between them. The CDR3 covers 13 residues. Germline V gene sequence: CDR1 LNHDA, CDR2 SQIVND (reference sequence). The CDR3 sequence: CASSMHSGIGYTF. DNA for the CDR3: TGTGCCAGTAGTATGCACTCGGGGATCGGCTACACCTTC.

This clone was observed a few times. The V and J genes are TRBV5-5 and TRBJ1-4, with unresolved D. The CDR3 consists of 13 residues. Germline lookup yields CDR1 SGHKS and CDR2 YYEKEE (reference sequence). The V gene lost 0 bases and the J gene lost 11 bases, with 11 bases spanning the gap. CDR3 DNA: TGTGCCAGCAGCTTGGACCCGCCGGGGAAACTGTTTTTT. Amino acid sequence: CASSLDPPGKLFF. The variable domain in full, completed from reference TRBV5-5 and TRBJ1-4, reads DAGVTQSPTHLIKTRGQQVTLRCSPISGHKSVSWYQQVLGQGPQFIFQYYEKEERGRGNFPDRFSARQFPNYSSELNVNALLLGDSALYLCASSLDPPGKLFFGSGTQLSVL.

V and J are TRBV6-6 and TRBJ1-1; D not resolved. V lost 7 bases to trimming and J lost 10 bases, with 16 bases between them. Germline values: CDR1 MNHNY, CDR2 SVGAGI (reference sequence). The CDR3 extends over 12 amino acids. As DNA, the CDR3 is TGTGCCAGCACTAACTTTGGACTTGGAGCTTTCTTT. Translating gives CASTNFGLGAFF.

This chain connects TRBV18 to TRBJ1-1; 11 bases are a match to TRBD1. Germline loops: CDR1 KGHSH, CDR2 LQKENI. CDR3 length: 15 residues. Trimming removed 4 bases from V and 7 bases from J; junction bases left unmatched: 8. The CDR3 loop reads CASSLGTGGTGEAFF. The CDR3 nucleotides read TGTGCCAGCTCACTCGGGACAGGGGGAACGGGTGAAGCTTTCTTT.

The chain employs TRBV7-9 and TRBJ2-1; D may be TRBD2 (5 bases). V was shortened by 5 bases and J by 6 bases, with 14 bases between the two germline ends. The germline gives CDR1 SEHNR, CDR2 FQNEAQ (reference sequence). CDR3 length: 14 amino acids. CDR3 coding DNA: TGTGCCAGCAGCCCCCAGGCGGGTCTCAATGAGCAGTTCTTC. Its protein product is CASSPQAGLNEQFF.

The CDR3 is CASSLLQGAGGYTF. The CDR3 nucleotides are TGCGCCAGCAGCCTCTTACAGGGGGCGGGAGGCTACACCTTC. The chain joins TRBV5-1 to TRBJ1-2, with 9 bases identical to TRBD1. Germline trimming cut 4 bases from V and 8 bases from J; bases unmatched to any gene: 9. CDR1 is SGHRS, CDR2 YFSETQ, per germline. The CDR3 spans 14 residues.

The chain carries TRBV7-8 and TRBJ2-5; 7 bases are a match to TRBD1. Germline CDR1 is SGHVS and CDR2 is FQNEAQ. The ends lost 3 bases at V and 6 bases at J; junction bases unmatched: 10. The CDR3 covers 15 residues. CDR3 in amino acids: CASSFPRQGLKTQYF. The CDR3 region has the DNA TGTGCCAGCAGCTTTCCGAGACAGGGCCTAAAGACCCAGTACTTC. The full variable domain, its missing parts supplied by reference TRBV7-8 and TRBJ2-5, is GAGVSQSPRYKVAKRGQDVALRCDPISGHVSLFWYQQALGQGPEFLTYFQNEAQLDKSGLPSDRFFAERPEGSVSTLKIQRTQQEDSAVYLCASSFPRQGLKTQYFGPGTRLLVL.

J is TRBJ2-7 and V is TRBV27; D gene ambiguous. Deletions cut 3 bases from V and 1 base from J, with 16 bases between. CDR1 and CDR2 (germline): MNHEY, SMNVEV (reference sequence). This CDR3 spans 16 amino acids. The CDR3 loop is CASSFVSRLPSYEQYF. For the CDR3, the DNA is TGTGCCAGCAGTTTCGTATCTCGACTCCCTTCCTACGAGCAGTACTTC.

The chain is built from TRBV6-1 and TRBJ2-7; D is perhaps TRBD2 (5 bases). The CDR3 has 16 amino acids. V was shortened by 1 base and J by 0 bases, with 13 bases between the two germline ends. Germline CDR1 MNHNS, CDR2 SASEGT. For the CDR3, the DNA is TGTGCCAGCAGTGAAGGGGAGCTGGGTAGCTCCTACGAGCAGTACTTC. Amino acids: CASSEGELGSSYEQYF.

This clone was counted a single time. CDR3 amino acids: CASSYSRYNEQYF. The CDR3 coding sequence is TGTGCCAGCAGTTACTCGAGGTATAACGAGCAGTACTTC. The chain uses TRBV6-5 and TRBJ2-7; D not certain. This CDR3 has 13 residues. Trimming left V 0 bases short and J 5 bases short, with 8 bases between. Per the germline V gene, CDR1 is MNHEY and CDR2 is SVGAGI.

V usage is TRBV9 and J usage is TRBJ1-1; D remains unclear. From germline, CDR1 is SGDLS and CDR2 YYNGEE. The length of the CDR3 is 15 residues. V was trimmed by 0 bases and J by 1 base, leaving 10 bases between them. CDR3 protein: CASSVAGSKNTEAFF. The DNA for the CDR3 is TGTGCCAGCAGCGTAGCTGGCAGTAAGAACACTGAAGCTTTCTTT. The variable domain in full, with the rest retrieved from reference TRBV9 and TRBJ1-1, is DSGVTQTPKHLITATGQRVTLRCSPRSGDLSVYWYQQSLDQGLQFLIQYYNGEERAKGNILERFSAQQFPDLHSELNLSSLELGDSALYFCASSVAGSKNTEAFFGQGTRLTVV.

The V gene is TRBV5-1, the J gene TRBJ1-6; TRBD1 aligns across 7 bases. J lost 7 bases, V lost 3 bases, and 4 bases had no gene match. The CDR3 runs to 14 residues. Germline V gene sequence: CDR1 SGHRS, CDR2 YFSETQ. The chain's CDR3 is CASSSLGQNSPLHF. CDR3 DNA: TGCGCCAGCAGCTCACTGGGACAGAATTCACCCCTCCACTTT.

CDR3 region: CASSPRDSFHEQYF. CDR3 DNA: TGTGCCAGCAGCCCCCGGGACAGTTTCCACGAGCAGTACTTC. The chain uses TRBV7-6 and TRBJ2-5; the match to TRBD1 covers 7 bases. The J call may be in error: the DNA end matches TRBJ2-7 better. CDR1 and CDR2 from the germline V gene are SGHVS and FNYEAQ. The CDR3 has 14 amino acids.

This sequence joins TRBV5-4 and TRBJ1-5, with D possibly being TRBD1 (5 bases). CDR3 size: 13 residues. Germline CDR1 reads SGHNT; CDR2 reads YYREEE (reference sequence). The V gene lost 3 bases and the J gene lost 3 bases, with 7 bases spanning the gap. The CDR3 nucleotides read TGTGCCAGCAGCTCAGGGTTCAATCAGCCCCAGCATTTT. Translation gives CASSSGFNQPQHF.

This clone was seen only a few times. The rearrangement uses TRBV7-2 and TRBJ1-1; perhaps TRBD1 as D (5 bases). V gave up 4 bases and J gave up 11 bases, with 14 bases separating them. The germline CDR1 and CDR2 sequences are SGHTA and FQGNSA. The CDR3 is made up of 12 amino acids. CDR3 coding DNA: TGTGCCAGCAGCTCCCCCCGGGGGGTGGCTTTCTTT. Translation: CASSSPRGVAFF.

There are a few counts of this clone. The rearrangement links TRBV5-1 to TRBJ1-4; D is ambiguous. CDR3 size: 13 residues. The germline gives CDR1 SGHRS, CDR2 YFSETQ. The germline V and J ends were trimmed by 6 bases and 7 bases, with 13 bases remaining between them. CDR3 protein: CASNGGSGEKLFF. The CDR3 bases are TGCGCCAGCAATGGCGGGAGTGGTGAAAAACTGTTTTTT.

V is TRBV7-6 and J is TRBJ2-2; 9 bases match TRBD1. The germline V gene encodes CDR1 SGHVS and CDR2 FNYEAQ. The V segment lost 2 bases and the J segment 1 base; nucleotides outside the gene matches: 8. This CDR3 has 18 residues. CDR3 in DNA: TGTGCCAGCAGCTTATGGGGGGACAGGGAGAGGAACACCGGGGAGCTGTTTTTT. Its protein is CASSLWGDRERNTGELFF.

This clone appeared a few times. V and J are TRBV6-1 and TRBJ1-2, with D uncertain. This CDR3 has 16 residues. V lost 2 bases, J lost 4 bases, and 17 bases lay in between. The V gene's germline CDR1 is MNHNS and CDR2 SASEGT. CDR3 region: CASSENRVLLIYGYTF. Written as DNA, the CDR3 is TGTGCCAGCAGTGAAAATCGGGTGCTCCTGATCTATGGCTACACCTTC.

CDR3 loop: CASSFYGRQGVRETQYF. CDR3 nucleotide sequence: TGTGCCAGCAGTTTCTACGGTCGTCAGGGGGTAAGGGAGACCCAGTACTTC. The J gene is TRBJ2-5, the V gene TRBV27; 7 positions agree with TRBD1. V lost 3 bases, J lost 5 bases, and 15 bases stayed unmatched. The CDR3 runs 17 residues. Germline V gene data show CDR1 as MNHEY and CDR2 as SMNVEV (reference sequence).

V is TRBV5-4 and J is TRBJ2-7, with D perhaps TRBD2 (6 bases). The CDR3 runs to 15 residues. The ends were cut back, 5 bases at V and 0 bases at J, with 15 bases in the middle. From germline, CDR1 is SGHNT and CDR2 YYREEE (reference sequence). CDR3 DNA sequence: TGTGCCAGCAGTAAATCCGGGGGAAGCTCCTACGAGCAGTACTTC. Its translation is CASSKSGGSSYEQYF.

The rearrangement joins TRBV5-1 to TRBJ2-7, with D hard to call. V was pared by 4 bases and J by 1 base, with 12 bases between. The germline gives CDR1 SGHRS, CDR2 YFSETQ. There are 14 residues in the CDR3. This chain's CDR3 is CASSPGSGSYEQYF. In DNA, the CDR3 is TGCGCCAGCAGCCCCGGGTCCGGATCCTACGAGCAGTACTTC.

The chain links TRBV30 to TRBJ1-4; D is uncertain. Germline V gene data show CDR1 as GTSNPN and CDR2 as SVGIG (reference sequence). V lost 3 bases and J lost 0, with 11 bases in between. CDR3 length: 15 residues. In nucleotides, the CDR3 is TGTGCCTGGAGCCTTCGGAGTGCAACTAATGAAAAACTGTTTTTT. This encodes CAWSLRSATNEKLFF.

The gene calls are TRBV4-1 and TRBJ2-1; TRBD1 is a possible D gene (6 bases). Trimming took 10 bases from V and 0 from J, leaving 16 bases between them. CDR1 and CDR2 from the germline V gene are MGHRA and YSYEKL. There are 15 residues in the CDR3. Here the CDR3 DNA reads TGCGCCACCCAACGACAGGCCAGCTCCTACAATGAGCAGTTCTTC. Amino acids: CATQRQASSYNEQFF.

V gene TRBV19 combines with J gene TRBJ1-3, with no clear D. Deletions cut 1 base from V and 0 bases from J, with 10 bases between. The CDR3 spans 16 residues. Germline CDR1 reads LNHDA; CDR2 reads SQIVND (reference sequence). The CDR3 loop reads CASSIGPGVSGNTIYF. CDR3 coding DNA: TGTGCCAGTAGTATAGGTCCAGGCGTCTCTGGAAACACCATATATTTT. Looking up the rest from reference TRBV19 and TRBJ1-3 gives the full variable domain: DGGITQSPKYLFRKEGQNVTLSCEQNLNHDAMYWYRQDPGQGLRLIYYSQIVNDFQKGDIAEGYSVSREKKESFPLTVTSAQKNPTAFYLCASSIGPGVSGNTIYFGEGSWLTVV.